One sample yielded the 5 T cell receptor beta chains listed below, sequenced in a study of blood T cells in healthy people across ages. Next came a second PCR, run for roughly 6 to 11 cycles, which used a sample-barcoded 5' primer along with a J-beta primer mix. From the 5' RACE reads, TCRdb called clonotypes with MiXCR, one entry per CDR3 protein. This table has approximately 730,000 distinct CDR3 sequences, around 40% appearing once. Sequencing input: blood. These receptors all stem from a woman aged 60 to 75 in good health.

This clonotype was seen a few times. This chain uses TRBV5-1 with TRBJ2-3, with 9 bases identical to TRBD1. The trim removed 5 bases at V and 1 base at J, leaving 5 bases unmatched. The germline V gene has CDR1 SGHRS and CDR2 YFSETQ. There are 15 residues in the CDR3. CDR3 DNA: TGCGCCAGCAGAAAACAGGGGGCGGGCACAGATACGCAGTATTTT. Protein sequence: CASRKQGAGTDTQYF.

The J gene is TRBJ1-5, the V gene TRBV7-3; 7 bases align to TRBD1. The CDR3 length is 15 residues. Germline-derived CDR1 and CDR2 are SGHTA and FQGTGA. The V segment lost 5 bases and the J segment 7 bases; nucleotides outside the gene matches: 11. CDR3 in amino acids: CASSPQGEALQPQHF. CDR3 sequence (DNA): TGTGCCAGCAGCCCCCAGGGGGAGGCTTTGCAGCCCCAGCATTTT.

This clonotype was seen just once. This chain connects TRBV3-1 to TRBJ2-1, with 7 bases fitting TRBD2. The CDR3 totals 13 residues. V shed 1 base and J 7 bases; nucleotides not matched to a gene: 1. Germline V CDR1 and CDR2: LGHDT, YNNKEL (reference sequence). CDR3 nucleotides: TGTGCCAGCAGCCAAGCACTAGCGAATGAGCAGTTCTTC. Protein sequence: CASSQALANEQFF.

The chain joins TRBV9 to TRBJ2-1; 8 nucleotides match TRBD1. J lost 8 bases, V lost 6 bases, and 13 bases had no gene match. CDR1 is SGDLS, CDR2 YYNGEE, per germline. The CDR3 is 15 amino acids. The CDR3 DNA sequence: TGTGCCAGCACGGCACAGGGGGAGGCTAGGTATGAGCAGTTCTTC. The encoded protein is CASTAQGEARYEQFF.

The J gene is TRBJ2-4, the V gene TRBV28; a possible D gene is TRBD1 (6 bases). The DNA end favors TRBJ2-7, so the J call may be wrong. This CDR3 comprises 16 residues. The V gene's germline CDR1 is MDHEN and CDR2 SYDVKM. The CDR3 spells CASSLGQGLLIYEQYF. The CDR3 DNA reads TGTGCCAGCAGTTTAGGCCAGGGGCTCCTCATCTACGAGCAGTACTTC.